Sequencing of this T cell receptor (beta chain) was carried out in a study of a mutant IDH1 vaccine in newly diagnosed glioma. At the level of the study: Prior therapy was radiotherapy, temozolomide, or both; most received both.

Regarding the study as a whole: Changes to the top peripheral T cell clonotypes appeared unrelated to pseudoprogression.

Specified time point: baseline, week 1 (first vaccination visit). Specified treatment: pre-vaccination baseline after standard-of-care therapy. Astrocytomas that were new, WHO grade 3 or 4, IDH1-mutant and ATRX-lost were present in the donors. Generated by immunoSEQ multiplex PCR, the TCRdb table keeps only in-frame clones and is missing some. The data show about 34,000 clones, about 80% seen once. Turning to this clone: The antigen is undetermined.

The sequence derives from a man in his fifties with glioma. Some clones in this sample may be carry-over from other donors' samples. Source: peripheral blood mononuclear cells (PBMCs), taken from a glioma patient treated with radiotherapy, temozolomide or both.

The CDR3 loop reads CAWMAQTGSPLHF. The CDR3 DNA reads TGTGCCTGGATGGCGCAAACGGGCTCACCCCTCCACTTT. The chain recombines TRBV30 with TRBJ1-6; D is unclear. CDR1 is GTSNPN, CDR2 SVGIG, per germline (reference sequence). The length of the CDR3 is 13 residues. Between the trimmed V and J ends, which lost 4 bases and 10 bases, there was a span of 14 bases.